This TCR beta chain comes out of a study of graft-versus-host responses after intestinal transplantation. Broader study findings: Detected in recipient marrow were GvH clones, some of which were first observed in ileum or blood.

The table lists this clone with a count of one. Its antigen is not known. One end of the junction fails to match germline, which may point to a read error. The method was immunoSEQ multiplex PCR; TCRdb's version includes in-frame clones alone and lacks a portion of them. The sample includes roughly 40,000 clones, about 89% of them seen just once. This sample comprised PBMCs, obtained about 330 days after intestinal transplant. The receptor was isolated from a human patient who received an intestinal transplant, so some T cells may come from the graft donor.

The DNA of the CDR3 is TGCGCCAGCAGCCCAGGGGGGCGCATGGGCTACATCTTC. This codes for CASSPGGRMGYIF. The chain recombines TRBV4-1 with TRBJ1-2, with 7 bases aligning to TRBD1. The CDR3 spans 13 residues. Germline-derived CDR1 and CDR2 are MGHRA and YSYEKL.